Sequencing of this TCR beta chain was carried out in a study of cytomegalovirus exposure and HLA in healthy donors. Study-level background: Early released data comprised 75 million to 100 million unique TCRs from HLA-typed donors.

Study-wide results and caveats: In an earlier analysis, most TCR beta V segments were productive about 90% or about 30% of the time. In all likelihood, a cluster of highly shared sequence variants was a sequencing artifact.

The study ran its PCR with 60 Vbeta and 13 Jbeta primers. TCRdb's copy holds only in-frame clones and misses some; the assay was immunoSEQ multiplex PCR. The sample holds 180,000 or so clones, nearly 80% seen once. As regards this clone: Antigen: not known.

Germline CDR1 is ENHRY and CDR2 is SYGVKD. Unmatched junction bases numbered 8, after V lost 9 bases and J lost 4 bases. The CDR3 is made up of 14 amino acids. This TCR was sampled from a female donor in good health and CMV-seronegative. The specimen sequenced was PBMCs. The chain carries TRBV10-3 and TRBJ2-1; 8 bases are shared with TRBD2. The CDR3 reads CAILSGDPYNEQFF. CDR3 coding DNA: TGTGCCATTCTTAGCGGGGACCCATACAATGAGCAGTTCTTC.